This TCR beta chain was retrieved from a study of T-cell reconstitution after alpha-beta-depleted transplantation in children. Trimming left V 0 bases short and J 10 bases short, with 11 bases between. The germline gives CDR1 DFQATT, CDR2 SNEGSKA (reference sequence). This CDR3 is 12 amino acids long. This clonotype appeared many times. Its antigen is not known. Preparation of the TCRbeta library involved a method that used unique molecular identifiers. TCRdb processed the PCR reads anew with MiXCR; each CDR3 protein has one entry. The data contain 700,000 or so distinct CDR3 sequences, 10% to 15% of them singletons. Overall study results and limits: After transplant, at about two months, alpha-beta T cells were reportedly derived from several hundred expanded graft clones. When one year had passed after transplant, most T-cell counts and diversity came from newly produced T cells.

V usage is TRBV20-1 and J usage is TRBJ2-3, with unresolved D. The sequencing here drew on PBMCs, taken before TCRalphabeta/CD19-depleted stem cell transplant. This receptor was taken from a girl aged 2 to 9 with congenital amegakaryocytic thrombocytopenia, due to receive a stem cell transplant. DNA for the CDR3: TGCAGTGCTAGAGATACCGCCCCTCCGCAGTATTTT. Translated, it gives CSARDTAPPQYF.